Each of the 17 T cell receptor beta chains below was sequenced from the same sample in a study of cytomegalovirus exposure and HLA in healthy donors. With 60 Vbeta and 13 Jbeta primers, the PCR was carried out. TCRdb's table, derived via immunoSEQ multiplex PCR, lists solely in-frame clones and lacks some. The profile shows over 150,000 clones, 80% to 85% of them singletons. Sequencing was performed on PBMCs. Source of these receptors: a boy under 10 years old in good health and CMV-seronegative.

The V call is TRBV29-1, the J call TRBJ2-1, with D maybe TRBD2 (5 bases). CDR1 SQVTM and CDR2 ANQGSEA come from the germline V gene. V was cut by 3 bases and J by 8 bases, with 8 bases left in between. The CDR3 is 11 residues long. CDR3 nucleotides: TGCAGCGTTGAGAGGGCGTATGAGCAGTTCTTC. It specifies CSVERAYEQFF.

With respect to this clone: The junction and the germline gene differ at one end; a read error may be behind it. The chain has TRBV4-1 and TRBJ2-3; D ambiguous. This CDR3 has 12 amino acids. Per germline, CDR1 MGHRA and CDR2 YSYEKL. CDR3 bases: TGCGCCAGCGGCCAAGATATAGATACGCAGTATTTT. Translation gives CASGQDIDTQYF.

The genes are TRBV7-2 and TRBJ1-1; tentatively, D is TRBD1 (6 bases). The CDR3 loop spans 14 amino acids. Trimming shortened V by 5 bases and J by 5 bases, and 15 bases separated the two germline ends. The germline CDR1 and CDR2 sequences are SGHTA and FQGNSA. CDR3: CASSRTGSRTEAFF. DNA of the CDR3: TGTGCCAGCAGCCGTACAGGGAGTAGGACTGAAGCTTTCTTT.

The chain employs TRBV5-1 and TRBJ2-5; 10 bases line up with TRBD2. The germline gives CDR1 SGHRS, CDR2 YFSETQ. The CDR3 is 15 residues long. V was clipped by 4 bases and J by 4 bases; unmatched bases: 7. The CDR3 sequence is CASSDTSGISETQYF. In nucleotides, the CDR3 is TGCGCCAGCAGCGACACTAGCGGGATCTCAGAGACCCAGTACTTC.

This clone came up once. The chain uses TRBV7-9 and TRBJ1-2, with D tentatively TRBD1 (5 bases). With 2 bases removed from V and 4 bases from J, the gap between germline ends came to 5 bases. The CDR3 length is 12 residues. Germline CDR1 and CDR2: SEHNR and FQNEAQ (reference sequence). The CDR3 DNA reads as TGTGCCAGCAGCTTACAGGGCTATGGCTACACCTTC. Its protein product is CASSLQGYGYTF.

The chain recombines TRBV6-1 with TRBJ2-7, with 7 bases that match TRBD2. Germline CDR1 MNHNS, CDR2 SASEGT. V lost 0 bases to trimming and J lost 4 bases; unmatched junction nucleotides: 15. This CDR3 is 18 amino acids long. CDR3 bases: TGTGCCAGCAGTGAAGCGCTGTCTAGCGGATACAGGCCTTACGAGCAGTACTTC. Residues: CASSEALSSGYRPYEQYF.

This clone was seen a few times. This chain links TRBV6-6 with TRBJ1-3; the D is unclear. The V gene lost 1 base and the J gene lost 7 bases, with 11 bases spanning the gap. This CDR3 is 14 amino acids long. CDR1 and CDR2 (germline): MNHNY, SVGAGI (reference sequence). CDR3 coding DNA: TGTGCCAGCAGTTACTTTGTGGCGGGGAACACCATATATTTT. Its translation is CASSYFVAGNTIYF.

V is TRBV25-1 and J is TRBJ2-7, with 9 bases identical to TRBD1. V lost 4 bases, J lost 4 bases, and 8 bases stayed unmatched. The length of the CDR3 is 15 residues. Germline V gives CDR1 MGHDK, CDR2 SYGVNS. Here the CDR3 reads CASSGPGQGSYEQYF. The CDR3 DNA reads TGTGCCAGCAGTGGCCCGGGACAGGGAAGTTACGAGCAGTACTTC.

The CDR3 bases are TGCGCCAGCAGCTTACCACAGGGACCCATTAGCACAGATACGCAGTATTTT. This codes for CASSLPQGPISTDTQYF. The chain couples TRBV5-1 to TRBJ2-3; TRBD1 is a possible D gene (6 bases). Germline-derived CDR1 and CDR2 are SGHRS and YFSETQ. This CDR3 comprises 17 residues. The V end lost 2 bases, the J end lost 0 bases, and 16 bases lay between the germline ends.

CDR3 region: CASSRSTGQSNEKLFF. In nucleotides, the CDR3 is TGTGCCAGCAGCCGTTCGACCGGACAGTCCAATGAAAAACTGTTTTTT. J is TRBJ1-4 and V is TRBV5-4; possible D gene TRBD1, 6 bases. Germline V lookup: CDR1 SGHNT, CDR2 YYREEE (reference sequence). The CDR3 has 16 amino acids. The V gene lost 4 bases and the J gene lost 5 bases, with 18 bases spanning the gap.

This chain connects TRBV10-2 to TRBJ2-5; TRBD2 matches at 11 bases. The junction had 9 bases not matched to a gene; V was cut back by 4 bases and J by 5 bases. Germline CDR1 reads WSHSY; CDR2 reads SAAADI. The CDR3 has 16 residues. The CDR3 loop is CASSARLAGGDETQYF. The DNA for the CDR3 is TGCGCCAGCAGTGCTCGGCTAGCGGGAGGAGACGAGACCCAGTACTTC.

This clone appeared once. This sequence joins TRBV19 and TRBJ1-1; D may be TRBD1 (6 bases). Looked up from germline, CDR1 is LNHDA and CDR2 is SQIVND (reference sequence). CDR3 length: 15 amino acids. The V gene lost 5 bases and the J gene lost 5 bases, with 18 bases spanning the gap. The CDR3 DNA sequence: TGTGCCAGTAGTGGGGGCCAGGGGCGGAATACTGAAGCTTTCTTT. It codes for CASSGGQGRNTEAFF. The complete variable domain, with remaining parts taken from reference TRBV19 and TRBJ1-1, reads DGGITQSPKYLFRKEGQNVTLSCEQNLNHDAMYWYRQDPGQGLRLIYYSQIVNDFQKGDIAEGYSVSREKKESFPLTVTSAQKNPTAFYLCASSGGQGRNTEAFFGQGTRLTVV.

This clone is a singleton in its sample. This rearrangement joins TRBV4-1 to TRBJ2-7, with 9 bases lining up with TRBD1. With 1 base clipped from V and 2 bases from J, the junction kept 3 bases outside the gene matches. CDR3 size: 15 residues. CDR1 and CDR2 (germline): MGHRA, YSYEKL. This CDR3 is CASSQVWDRAYEQYF. CDR3 coding DNA: TGCGCCAGCAGCCAAGTATGGGACAGGGCCTACGAGCAGTACTTC.

This chain connects TRBV27 to TRBJ2-7, with 9 positions matching TRBD1. Germline loops: CDR1 MNHEY, CDR2 SMNVEV (reference sequence). After removal of 5 bases from V and 2 bases from J, the junction contained 1 base not matched to a gene. The CDR3 covers 13 residues. The CDR3 sequence is CASSNRGPYEQYF. As DNA, the CDR3 is TGTGCCAGCAGTAACAGGGGGCCCTACGAGCAGTACTTC.

This rearrangement joins TRBV12-5 to TRBJ1-1, with D possibly matching TRBD1 (5 bases). The CDR3 covers 15 residues. CDR1 and CDR2 from the germline V gene are LGHNT and FRNRAP. Deletions cut 0 bases from V and 0 bases from J, with 8 bases between. The CDR3: CASGLVAGLNTEAFF. The CDR3 region has the DNA TGTGCTAGTGGTTTGGTAGCAGGGTTGAACACTGAAGCTTTCTTT.

This chain uses TRBV2 with TRBJ2-5; tentatively, D is TRBD2 (5 bases). The CDR3 runs to 19 residues. Germline CDR1 reads SNHLY; CDR2 reads FYNNEI. V was shortened by 0 bases and J by 5 bases, with 25 bases between the two germline ends. CDR3 coding DNA: TGTGCCAGCAGTGAAGCGGGCCTGCGGGTAGTACTCAGCGCGGAGACCCAGTACTTC. Protein sequence: CASSEAGLRVVLSAETQYF.

CDR3 residues: CASRGQDSNQPQHF. Here the CDR3 DNA reads TGTGCCAGCAGGGGACAAGATAGCAATCAGCCCCAGCATTTT. This chain links TRBV6-6 with TRBJ1-5; TRBD1 is a possible D gene (6 bases). There are 14 residues in the CDR3. The germline V gene has CDR1 MNHNY and CDR2 SVGAGI (reference sequence). The V gene lost 6 bases and the J gene lost 0 bases, with 9 bases spanning the gap.